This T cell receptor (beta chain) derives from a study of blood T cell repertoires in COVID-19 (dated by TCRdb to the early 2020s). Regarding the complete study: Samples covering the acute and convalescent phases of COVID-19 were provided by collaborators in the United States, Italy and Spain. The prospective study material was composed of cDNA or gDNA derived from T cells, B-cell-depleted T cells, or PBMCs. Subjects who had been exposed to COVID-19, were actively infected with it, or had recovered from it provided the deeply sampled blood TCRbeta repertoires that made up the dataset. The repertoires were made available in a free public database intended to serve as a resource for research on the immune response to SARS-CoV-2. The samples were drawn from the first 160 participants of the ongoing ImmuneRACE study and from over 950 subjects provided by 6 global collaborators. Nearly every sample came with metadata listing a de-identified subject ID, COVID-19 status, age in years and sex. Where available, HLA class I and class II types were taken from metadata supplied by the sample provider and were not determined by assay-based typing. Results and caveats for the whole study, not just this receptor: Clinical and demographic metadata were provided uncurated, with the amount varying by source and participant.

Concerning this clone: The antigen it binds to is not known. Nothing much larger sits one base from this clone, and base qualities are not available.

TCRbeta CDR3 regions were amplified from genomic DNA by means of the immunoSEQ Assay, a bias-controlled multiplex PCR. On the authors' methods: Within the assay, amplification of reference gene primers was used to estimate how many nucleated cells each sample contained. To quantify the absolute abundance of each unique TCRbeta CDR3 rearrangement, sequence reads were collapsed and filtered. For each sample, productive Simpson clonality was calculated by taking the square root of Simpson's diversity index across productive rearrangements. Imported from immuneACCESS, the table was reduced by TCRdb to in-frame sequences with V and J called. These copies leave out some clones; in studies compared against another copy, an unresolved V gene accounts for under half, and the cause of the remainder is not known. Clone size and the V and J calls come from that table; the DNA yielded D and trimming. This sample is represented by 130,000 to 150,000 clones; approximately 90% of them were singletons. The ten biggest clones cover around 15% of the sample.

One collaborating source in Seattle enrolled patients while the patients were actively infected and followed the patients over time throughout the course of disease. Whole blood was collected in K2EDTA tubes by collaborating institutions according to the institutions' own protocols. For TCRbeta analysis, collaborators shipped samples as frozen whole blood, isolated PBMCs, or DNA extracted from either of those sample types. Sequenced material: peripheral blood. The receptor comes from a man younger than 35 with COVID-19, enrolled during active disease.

The nucleotides read TGTGCCAGCAGCCAAGATCGGGGGGCGGCCCTCCCAGATACGCAGTATTTT. Translation gives CASSQDRGAALPDTQYF. Recombination linked TRBV4-2 to TRBJ2-3, with a weak D call of TRBD2 (7 bases match). V is clipped by 0 bases and J by 4 bases, and the sequence between their germline boundaries is 17 bases long. From the cysteine through the phenylalanine, the CDR3 covers 17 amino acids. Here the CDR3 DNA is all that survives: 51 bases in frame from base 1. Taken from the germline V gene, the CDR1 and CDR2 loops are LGHNA and YNFKEQ.